The 6 T cell receptor beta chains below come from one sample, sequenced in a study of cytotoxic CD8 clonotypes in ibrutinib-treated CLL. The protocol was immunoSEQ multiplex PCR, while the TCRdb copy is restricted to in-frame clones and leaves out a portion. The repertoire holds around 200,000 clones, with just over 70% as singletons. Source: PBMCs, taken after 12 months of ibrutinib treatment. These receptors originate from a human donor with chronic lymphocytic leukemia.

The genes are TRBV9 and TRBJ1-2, with 8 bases fitting TRBD1. V lost 0 bases to trimming and J lost 8 bases; unmatched junction nucleotides: 6. The germline V gene encodes CDR1 SGDLS and CDR2 YYNGEE. The CDR3 length is 14 residues. The CDR3 DNA reads TGTGCCAGCAGCGTAGGACAGGGGCGGGAGGGCTACACCTTC. Translated, it gives CASSVGQGREGYTF. Looking up the rest from reference TRBV9 and TRBJ1-2 gives the full variable domain: DSGVTQTPKHLITATGQRVTLRCSPRSGDLSVYWYQQSLDQGLQFLIQYYNGEERAKGNILERFSAQQFPDLHSELNLSSLELGDSALYFCASSVGQGREGYTFGSGTRLTVV.

This clone turned up a few times. The CDR3 here is CASLRDGEAFF. The CDR3 DNA follows: TGTGCCAGCCTACGTGACGGTGAAGCTTTCTTT. The chain employs TRBV18 and TRBJ1-1; no firm D call. V was pared by 8 bases and J by 7 bases, with 11 bases between. This CDR3 has 11 amino acids. Germline CDR1 KGHSH, CDR2 LQKENI.

The V and J genes are TRBV25-1 and TRBJ2-3; TRBD1 might be the D (5 bases). The CDR3 loop spans 14 amino acids. From germline, CDR1 is MGHDK and CDR2 SYGVNS. Trimming removed 1 base at V and 5 bases at J, with 10 bases between. CDR3 in DNA: TGTGCCAGCAGTGAATCAGGGTTGGAAGATACGCAGTATTTT. It codes for CASSESGLEDTQYF. Filled out from reference TRBV25-1 and TRBJ2-3, the complete variable domain reads EADIYQTPRYLVIGTGKKITLECSQTMGHDKMYWYQQDPGMELHLIHYSYGVNSTEKGDLSSESTVSRIRTEHFPLTLESARPSHTSQYLCASSESGLEDTQYFGPGTRLTVL.

The V gene is TRBV2, the J gene TRBJ2-7; 8 nucleotides line up with TRBD1. V was clipped by 6 bases and J by 3 bases; unmatched bases: 4. Germline-derived CDR1 and CDR2 are SNHLY and FYNNEI. The CDR3 consists of 13 residues. CDR3 protein: CASRSTGVYEQYF. CDR3 DNA sequence: TGTGCCAGCAGGTCGACAGGGGTCTACGAGCAGTACTTC.

V gene TRBV7-9 combines with J gene TRBJ1-1; tentative D call: TRBD1 (5 bases). CDR1 and CDR2 (germline): SEHNR, FQNEAQ (reference sequence). Deletions cut 5 bases from V and 4 bases from J, with 17 bases between. The CDR3 covers 15 residues. DNA for the CDR3: TGTGCCAGCAGCCGAGGGGAGGGCAAGACCACTGAAGCTTTCTTT. It specifies CASSRGEGKTTEAFF.

V usage is TRBV9 and J usage is TRBJ2-4; 10 bases match TRBD2. CDR1 is SGDLS and CDR2 is YYNGEE in the germline V gene. The CDR3 loop spans 16 amino acids. The J segment lost 12 bases and the V segment lost 1 base, leaving 13 bases of the junction unmatched. The DNA of the CDR3 is TGTGCCAGCAGCGTATCAAGCGGGAGGGCCCTTATGGCTCAGTACTTC. Its translation is CASSVSSGRALMAQYF.